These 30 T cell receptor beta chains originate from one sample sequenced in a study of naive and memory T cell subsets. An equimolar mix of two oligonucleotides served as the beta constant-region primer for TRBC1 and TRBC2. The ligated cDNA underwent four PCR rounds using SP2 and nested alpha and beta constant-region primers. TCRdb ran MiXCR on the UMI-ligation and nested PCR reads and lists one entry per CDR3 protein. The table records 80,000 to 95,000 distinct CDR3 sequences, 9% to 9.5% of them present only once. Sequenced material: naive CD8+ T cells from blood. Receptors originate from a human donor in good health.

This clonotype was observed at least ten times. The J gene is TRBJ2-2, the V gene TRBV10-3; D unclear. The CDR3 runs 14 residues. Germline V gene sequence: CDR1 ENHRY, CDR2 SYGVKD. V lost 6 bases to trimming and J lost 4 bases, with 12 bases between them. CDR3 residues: CAISGPTSTGELFF. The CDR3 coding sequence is TGTGCCATCAGCGGACCGACGAGCACCGGGGAGCTGTTTTTT.

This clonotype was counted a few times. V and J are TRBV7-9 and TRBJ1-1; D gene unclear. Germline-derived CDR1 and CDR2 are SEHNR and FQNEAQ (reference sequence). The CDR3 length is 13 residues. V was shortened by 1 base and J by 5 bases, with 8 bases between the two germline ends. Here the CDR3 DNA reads TGTGCCAGCAGCTTAGTGAGTGGGACTGAAGCTTTCTTT. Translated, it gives CASSLVSGTEAFF.

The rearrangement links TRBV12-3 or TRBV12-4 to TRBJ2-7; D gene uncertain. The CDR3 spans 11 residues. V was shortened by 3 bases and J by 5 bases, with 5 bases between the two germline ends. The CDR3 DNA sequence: TGTGCCAGCAGTTTTGCTGACGAGCAGTACTTC. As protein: CASSFADEQYF.

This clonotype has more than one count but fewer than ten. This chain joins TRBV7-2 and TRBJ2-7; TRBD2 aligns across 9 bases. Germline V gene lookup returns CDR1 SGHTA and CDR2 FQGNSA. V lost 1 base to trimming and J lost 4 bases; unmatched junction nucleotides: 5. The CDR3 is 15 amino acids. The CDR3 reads CASSLGISGSYEQYF. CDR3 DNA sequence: TGTGCCAGCAGCTTAGGCATTAGCGGGAGTTACGAGCAGTACTTC.

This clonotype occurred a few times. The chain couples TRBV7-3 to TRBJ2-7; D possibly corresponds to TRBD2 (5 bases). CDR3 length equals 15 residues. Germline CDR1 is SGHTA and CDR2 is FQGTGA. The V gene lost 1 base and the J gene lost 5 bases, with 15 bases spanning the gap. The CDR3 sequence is CASSLNPRGGDEQYF. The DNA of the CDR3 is TGTGCCAGCAGCTTAAACCCCCGGGGTGGCGACGAGCAGTACTTC. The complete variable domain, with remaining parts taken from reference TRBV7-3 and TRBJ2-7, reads GAGVSQTPSNKVTEKGKYVELRCDPISGHTALYWYRQSLGQGPEFLIYFQGTGAADDSGLPNDRFFAVRPEGSVSTLKIQRTERGDSAVYLCASSLNPRGGDEQYFGPGTRLTVT.

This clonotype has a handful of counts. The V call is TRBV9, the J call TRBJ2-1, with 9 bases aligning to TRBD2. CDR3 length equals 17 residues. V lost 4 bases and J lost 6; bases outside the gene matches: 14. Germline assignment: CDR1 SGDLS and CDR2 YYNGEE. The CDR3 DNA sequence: TGTGCCAGCAGCATAAACGATCAGCGGGAGGTTATCAATGAGCAGTTCTTC. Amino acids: CASSINDQREVINEQFF.

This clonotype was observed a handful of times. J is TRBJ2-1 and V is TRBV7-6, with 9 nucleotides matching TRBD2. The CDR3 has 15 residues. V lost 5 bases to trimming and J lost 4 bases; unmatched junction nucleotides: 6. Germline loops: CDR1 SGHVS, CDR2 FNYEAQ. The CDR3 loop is CASSARAGGYNEQFF. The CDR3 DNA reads TGTGCCAGCAGCGCTAGAGCGGGGGGATACAATGAGCAGTTCTTC. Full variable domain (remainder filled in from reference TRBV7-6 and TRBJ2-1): GAGVSQSPRYKVTKRGQDVALRCDPISGHVSLYWYRQALGQGPEFLTYFNYEAQQDKSGLPNDRFSAERPEGSISTLTIQRTEQRDSAMYRCASSARAGGYNEQFFGPGTRLTVL.

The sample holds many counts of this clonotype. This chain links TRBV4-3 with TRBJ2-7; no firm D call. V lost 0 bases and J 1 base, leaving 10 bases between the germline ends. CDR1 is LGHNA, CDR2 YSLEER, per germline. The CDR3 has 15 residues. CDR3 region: CASSQENLGSYEQYF. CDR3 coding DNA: TGCGCCAGCAGCCAAGAGAATCTCGGATCCTACGAGCAGTACTTC.

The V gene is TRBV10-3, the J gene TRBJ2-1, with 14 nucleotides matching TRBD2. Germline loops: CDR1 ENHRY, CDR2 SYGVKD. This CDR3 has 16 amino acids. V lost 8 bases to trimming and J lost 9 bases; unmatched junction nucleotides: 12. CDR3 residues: CAIREGTSGSRGEQFF. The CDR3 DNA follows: TGTGCCATCCGCGAGGGGACTAGCGGGAGCCGGGGTGAGCAGTTCTTC.

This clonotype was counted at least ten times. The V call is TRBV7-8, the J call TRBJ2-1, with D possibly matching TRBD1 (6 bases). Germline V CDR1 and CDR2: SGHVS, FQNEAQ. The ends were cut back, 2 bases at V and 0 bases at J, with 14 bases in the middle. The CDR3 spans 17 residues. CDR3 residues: CASSLFPSGDSYNEQFF. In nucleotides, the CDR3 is TGTGCCAGCAGCTTATTCCCCTCAGGGGACTCCTACAATGAGCAGTTCTTC.

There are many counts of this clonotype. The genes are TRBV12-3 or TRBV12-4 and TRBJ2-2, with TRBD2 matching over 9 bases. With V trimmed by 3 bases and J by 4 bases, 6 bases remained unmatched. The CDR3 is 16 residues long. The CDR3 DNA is TGTGCCAGCAGTTTCCTAGCGGGACGTTTCACCGGGGAGCTGTTTTTT. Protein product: CASSFLAGRFTGELFF.

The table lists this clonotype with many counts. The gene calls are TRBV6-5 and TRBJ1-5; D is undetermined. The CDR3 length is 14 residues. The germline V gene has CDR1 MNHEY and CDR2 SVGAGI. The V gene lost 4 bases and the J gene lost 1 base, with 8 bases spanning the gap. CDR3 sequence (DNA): TGTGCCAGCAGTTCGTTAGAAAGCAATCAGCCCCAGCATTTT. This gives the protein CASSSLESNQPQHF.

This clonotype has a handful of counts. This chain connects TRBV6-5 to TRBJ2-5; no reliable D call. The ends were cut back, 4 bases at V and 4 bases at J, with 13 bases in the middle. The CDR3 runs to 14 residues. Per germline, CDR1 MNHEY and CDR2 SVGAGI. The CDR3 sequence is CASSLNGVRETQYF. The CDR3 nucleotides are TGTGCCAGCAGTTTAAATGGGGTCCGAGAGACCCAGTACTTC.

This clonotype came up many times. Here the CDR3 reads CSARHSRISYEQYF. In DNA form, the CDR3 reads TGCAGTGCTAGACATTCGCGGATCTCCTACGAGCAGTACTTC. V is TRBV20-1 and J is TRBJ2-7; D is uncertain. The CDR3 has 14 residues. CDR1 is DFQATT and CDR2 is SNEGSKA in the germline V gene (reference sequence). Trimming shortened V by 2 bases and J by 0 bases, and 11 bases separated the two germline ends.

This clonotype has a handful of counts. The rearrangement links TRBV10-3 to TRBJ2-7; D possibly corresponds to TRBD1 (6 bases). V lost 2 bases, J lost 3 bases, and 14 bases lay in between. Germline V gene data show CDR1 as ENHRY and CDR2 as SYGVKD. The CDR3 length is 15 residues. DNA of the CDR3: TGTGCCATCAGTGAGAAAAAGGACAGTTACTACGAGCAGTACTTC. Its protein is CAISEKKDSYYEQYF.

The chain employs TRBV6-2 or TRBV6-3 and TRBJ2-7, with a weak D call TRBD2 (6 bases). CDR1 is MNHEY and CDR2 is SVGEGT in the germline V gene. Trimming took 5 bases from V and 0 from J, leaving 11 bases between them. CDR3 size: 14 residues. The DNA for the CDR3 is TGTGCCAGCAGTGTGGGACTTGCCTCCTACGAGCAGTACTTC. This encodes CASSVGLASYEQYF.

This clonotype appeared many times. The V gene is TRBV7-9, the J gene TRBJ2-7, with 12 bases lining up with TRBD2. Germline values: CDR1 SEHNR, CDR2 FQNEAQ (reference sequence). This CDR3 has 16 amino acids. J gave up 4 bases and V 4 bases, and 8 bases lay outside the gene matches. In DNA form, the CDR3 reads TGTGCCAGCAGCTCGCCCGAGCTAGCGGGAGGGTACGAGCAGTACTTC. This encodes CASSSPELAGGYEQYF. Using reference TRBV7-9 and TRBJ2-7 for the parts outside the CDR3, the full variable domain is DTGVSQNPRHKITKRGQNVTFRCDPISEHNRLYWYRQTLGQGPEFLTYFQNEAQLEKSRLLSDRFSAERPKGSFSTLEIQRTEQGDSAMYLCASSSPELAGGYEQYFGPGTRLTVT.

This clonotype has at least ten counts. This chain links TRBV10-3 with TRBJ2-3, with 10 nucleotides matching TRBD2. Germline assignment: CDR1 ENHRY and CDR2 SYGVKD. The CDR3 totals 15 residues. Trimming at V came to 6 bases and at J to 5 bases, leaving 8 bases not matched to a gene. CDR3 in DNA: TGTGCCATCAGGGAAAGCGGGAGGGCCGGAGATACGCAGTATTTT. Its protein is CAIRESGRAGDTQYF.

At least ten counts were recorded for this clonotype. CDR3 amino acids: CASSLRTTGGLGYNSPLHF. The CDR3 DNA sequence: TGTGCCAGCAGTTTAAGAACGACAGGGGGATTAGGGTATAATTCACCCCTCCACTTT. The chain has TRBV28 and TRBJ1-6, with 9 bases identical to TRBD1. V shed 2 bases, J shed 4 bases, and the junction held 12 bases outside the gene matches. The CDR3 covers 19 residues. Germline loops: CDR1 MDHEN, CDR2 SYDVKM.

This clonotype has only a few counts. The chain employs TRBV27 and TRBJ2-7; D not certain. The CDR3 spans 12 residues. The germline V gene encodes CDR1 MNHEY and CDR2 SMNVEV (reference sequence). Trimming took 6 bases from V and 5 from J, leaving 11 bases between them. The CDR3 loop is CASRLGADEQYF. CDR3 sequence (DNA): TGTGCCAGCAGGCTAGGAGCTGACGAGCAGTACTTC.

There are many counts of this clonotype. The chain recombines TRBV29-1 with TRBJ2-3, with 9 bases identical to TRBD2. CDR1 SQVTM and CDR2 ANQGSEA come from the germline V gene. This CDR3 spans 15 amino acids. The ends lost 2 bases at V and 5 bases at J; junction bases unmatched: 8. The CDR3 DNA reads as TGCAGCGTTGAAACGGGGACTAGCCCTGTAGATACGCAGTATTTT. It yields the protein CSVETGTSPVDTQYF.

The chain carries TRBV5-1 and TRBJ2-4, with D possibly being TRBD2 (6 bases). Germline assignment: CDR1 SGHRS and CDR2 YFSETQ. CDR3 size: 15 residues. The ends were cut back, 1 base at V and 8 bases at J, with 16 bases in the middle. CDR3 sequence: CASSLYSGVGDIQYF. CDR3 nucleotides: TGCGCCAGCAGCTTGTACTCGGGAGTGGGAGACATTCAGTACTTC.

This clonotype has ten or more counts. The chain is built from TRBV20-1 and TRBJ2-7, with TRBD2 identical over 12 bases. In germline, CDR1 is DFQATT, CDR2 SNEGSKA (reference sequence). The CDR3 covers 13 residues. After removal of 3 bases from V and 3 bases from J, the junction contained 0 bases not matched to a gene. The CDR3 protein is CSARTSGGYEQYF. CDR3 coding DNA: TGCAGTGCTAGGACTAGCGGGGGCTACGAGCAGTACTTC.

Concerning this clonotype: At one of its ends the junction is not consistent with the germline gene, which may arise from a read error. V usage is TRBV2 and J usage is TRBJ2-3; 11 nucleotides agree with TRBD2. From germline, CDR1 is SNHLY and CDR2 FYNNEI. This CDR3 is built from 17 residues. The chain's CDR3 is CASSGPGLAALTGTQYF. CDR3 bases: TGTGCCAGCAGTGGTCCGGGACTAGCGGCTCTCACAGGTACGCAGTATTTT.

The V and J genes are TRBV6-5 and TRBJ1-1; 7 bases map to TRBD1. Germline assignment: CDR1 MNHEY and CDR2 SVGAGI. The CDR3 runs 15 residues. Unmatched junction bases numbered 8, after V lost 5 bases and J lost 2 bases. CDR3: CASSTSGTANTEAFF. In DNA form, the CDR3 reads TGTGCCAGCAGTACTTCCGGGACAGCTAACACTGAAGCTTTCTTT.

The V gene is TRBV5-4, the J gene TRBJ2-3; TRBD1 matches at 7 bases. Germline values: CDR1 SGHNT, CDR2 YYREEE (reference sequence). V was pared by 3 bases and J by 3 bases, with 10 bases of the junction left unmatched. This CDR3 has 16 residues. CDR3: CASSSRGQWITDTQYF. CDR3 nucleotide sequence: TGTGCCAGCAGCTCACGGGGACAGTGGATTACAGATACGCAGTATTTT.

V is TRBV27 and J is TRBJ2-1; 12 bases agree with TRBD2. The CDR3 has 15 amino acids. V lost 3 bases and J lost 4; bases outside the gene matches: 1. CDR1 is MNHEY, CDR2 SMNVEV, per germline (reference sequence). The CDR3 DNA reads TGTGCCAGCAGTTTCGGACTAGCGGGGTACAATGAGCAGTTCTTC. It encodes CASSFGLAGYNEQFF.

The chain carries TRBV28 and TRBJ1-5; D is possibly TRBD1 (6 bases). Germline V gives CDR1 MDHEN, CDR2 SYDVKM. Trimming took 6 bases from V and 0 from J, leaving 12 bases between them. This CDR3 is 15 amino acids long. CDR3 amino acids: CASSSRQDSNQPQHF. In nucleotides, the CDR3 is TGTGCCAGCAGCAGTAGACAGGATAGCAATCAGCCCCAGCATTTT.

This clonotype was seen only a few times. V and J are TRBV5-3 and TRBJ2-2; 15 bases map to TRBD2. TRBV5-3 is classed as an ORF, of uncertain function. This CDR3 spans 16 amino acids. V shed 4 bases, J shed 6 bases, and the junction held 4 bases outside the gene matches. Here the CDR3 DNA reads TGTGCCAGAAGCGGCGGACTAGCGGGAGGGCCCGGGGAGCTGTTTTTT. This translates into CARSGGLAGGPGELFF.

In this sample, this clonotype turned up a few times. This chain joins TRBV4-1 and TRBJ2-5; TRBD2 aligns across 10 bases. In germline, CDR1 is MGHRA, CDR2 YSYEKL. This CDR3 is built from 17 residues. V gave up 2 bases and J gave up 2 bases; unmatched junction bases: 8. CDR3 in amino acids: CASSQLAGESAQETQYF. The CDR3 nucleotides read TGCGCCAGCAGCCAACTAGCGGGAGAATCGGCTCAAGAGACCCAGTACTTC.